These T cell receptor beta chains were read from a single sample in a study of T cells in Graves' hyperthyroidism and ophthalmopathy. TCRdb reprocessed the multiplex PCR reads with MiXCR, giving one entry per CDR3 protein. The table lists 600,000 to 700,000 distinct CDR3 sequences, about 15% of them singletons. The sequencing sample was made of blood. These TCRs come from a woman aged 40 to 50 with Graves' ophthalmopathy. CDR3s include the opening cysteine and the closing phenylalanine or tryptophan. D genes are given only for firm matches. Some rows mark clone size as missing; the rest say once, few, many or name a class of expanded clone.

>TRBJ2-5|TRBV24-1|TRBD1|many
CATGSAGGDRETQYF
TGTGCCACCGGTTCTGCCGGCGGGGACAGGGAGACCCAGTACTTC
>TRBJ1-2|TRBV12-3/TRBV12-4|TRBD1|few
CASSPDRAESGYTF
TGTGCCAGCAGCCCGGACAGGGCGGAGTCTGGCTACACCTTC
>TRBJ1-2|TRBV28|.|many
CASRSGTFYGYTF
TGTGCCAGCAGATCCGGGACCTTCTATGGCTACACCTTC
>TRBJ2-2|TRBV11-2|.|many
CASRQTGNTGELFF
TGTGCCAGCAGACAAACAGGGAACACCGGGGAGCTGTTTTTT
>TRBJ2-5|TRBV28|.|many
CASSFEGQETQYF
TGTGCCAGCAGTTTCGAGGGTCAAGAGACCCAGTACTTC
>TRBJ1-5|TRBV6-4|.|.
CASGDSDRAYSNQPQHF
TGTGCCAGCGGGGATTCGGACAGAGCATATAGCAATCAGCCCCAGCATTTT
>TRBJ1-3|TRBV4-1|.|many
CASSRRQEPFSNTIYF
TGCGCCAGCAGCCGCCGACAGGAGCCCTTTTCTAACACCATATATTTT
>TRBJ2-5|TRBV20-1|TRBD2|many
CSVGTSGSEETQYF
TGCAGTGTCGGGACTAGCGGGAGCGAGGAGACCCAGTACTTC
>TRBJ2-5|TRBV12-3/TRBV12-4|TRBD2|.
CASSLLAGARETQYF
TGTGCCAGCAGCCTACTAGCGGGAGCAAGAGAGACCCAGTACTTC
>TRBJ2-7|TRBV20-1|TRBD2|many
CSARDLGRAFYEQYF
TGCAGTGCTAGAGATCTCGGGAGGGCCTTTTACGAGCAGTACTTC
>TRBJ2-2|TRBV6-2/TRBV6-3|.|.
CASSPPRTLDPHNTGELFF
TGTGCCAGCAGCCCGCCCCGAACCTTAGACCCTCATAACACCGGGGAGCTGTTTTTT
>TRBJ1-2|TRBV20-1|.|many
CSAREDRREGYTF
TGCAGTGCTAGAGAAGACAGAAGGGAAGGCTACACCTTC
>TRBJ2-5|TRBV20-1|.|.
CSARASVGETQYF
TGCAGTGCTAGAGCTAGCGTGGGAGAGACCCAGTACTTC
>TRBJ1-1|TRBV18|TRBD1|few
CASSDGQGRPHF
TGTGCCAGCTCAGACGGACAGGGGAGGCCCCACTTT
>TRBJ2-2|TRBV30|TRBD2|few
CACSGTSGKTGELFF
TGTGCCTGCTCCGGGACTAGCGGAAAGACCGGGGAGCTGTTTTTT
>TRBJ2-2|TRBV12-3/TRBV12-4|.|many
CASSRSRDTRSGELFF
TGTGCCAGCAGCAGATCCCGGGACACGAGGTCCGGGGAGCTGTTTTTT
>TRBJ2-5|TRBV7-2|.|.
CASSPITPTRGATQYF
TGTGCCAGCAGCCCGATAACCCCGACTAGGGGGGCGACCCAGTACTTC
>TRBJ2-7|TRBV2|.|.
CATRTDQSWEEQYF
TGTGCAACTCGAACGGACCAGTCTTGGGAGGAGCAGTACTTC
>TRBJ1-1|TRBV7-9|.|many
CASSFWAGEAFF
TGTGCCAGCAGCTTCTGGGCAGGGGAAGCTTTCTTT
>TRBJ1-2|TRBV29-1|.|.
CSVVPAGDYGYTF
TGCAGCGTTGTTCCTGCAGGGGACTATGGCTACACCTTC
>TRBJ1-6|TRBV14|.|.
CASSQGLGQASSYNSPLHF
TGTGCCAGCAGCCAAGGTCTAGGGCAGGCGAGCTCCTATAATTCACCCCTCCACTTT
>TRBJ2-5|TRBV20-1|TRBD1|many
CSAKTGVPETQYF
TGCAGTGCTAAGACAGGGGTCCCCGAGACCCAGTACTTC
>TRBJ2-6|TRBV4-1|.|few
CASSLQTAGANVLTF
TGCGCCAGCAGCCTACAGACAGCTGGGGCCAACGTCCTGACTTTC
>TRBJ2-7|TRBV7-2|.|many
CASSSTSYGQYF
TGTGCCAGCAGCTCCACCTCCTACGGGCAGTACTTC
>TRBJ2-6|TRBV6-2/TRBV6-3|.|many
CASSPFVPGLSSGANVLTF
TGTGCCAGCAGTCCCTTCGTCCCGGGACTTAGCTCTGGGGCCAACGTCCTGACTTTC
>TRBJ2-5|TRBV24-1|TRBD1|many
CATSDQGTGTQETQYF
TGTGCCACCAGTGATCAGGGGACAGGGACTCAAGAGACCCAGTACTTC
>TRBJ2-5|TRBV11-2|TRBD2|.
CASSHYKAGDYQETQYF
TGTGCCAGCAGCCACTACAAGGCGGGGGACTACCAAGAGACCCAGTACTTC
>TRBJ2-7|TRBV29-1|TRBD1|many
CSASTGGNYEQYF
TGCAGCGCCTCGACAGGGGGCAACTACGAGCAGTACTTC
>TRBJ2-7|TRBV7-2|.|many
CASSLVTGFYEQYF
TGTGCCAGCAGCTTAGTTACTGGTTTCTACGAGCAGTACTTC
>TRBJ2-5|TRBV6-2/TRBV6-3|.|.
CASIGTGRTQYF
TGTGCCAGCATAGGCACGGGCCGGACCCAGTACTTC
>TRBJ2-7|TRBV7-2|TRBD1|.
CASRGAGTGGYEQYF
TGTGCCAGCAGGGGGGCCGGGACAGGGGGCTACGAGCAGTACTTC
>TRBJ2-6|TRBV19|TRBD1|.
CASRSAGGDFSGANVLTF
TGTGCCAGTAGGTCTGCAGGGGGCGATTTCTCTGGGGCCAACGTCCTGACTTTC
>TRBJ2-7|TRBV20-1|.|many
CSARPPSANREQYF
TGCAGTGCTAGGCCTCCTAGCGCTAACCGCGAGCAGTACTTC
>TRBJ1-2|TRBV11-2|.|.
CASSLSSGYGYTF
TGTGCCAGCAGCCTGAGTTCGGGCTATGGCTACACCTTC
>TRBJ2-7|TRBV28|TRBD1|many
CASSSSDRSSSYEQYF
TGTGCCAGCAGTTCCTCGGACAGGTCGAGCTCCTACGAGCAGTACTTC
>TRBJ1-5|TRBV19|.|.
CASSFSRGQPQHF
TGTGCCAGTAGTTTTAGCAGGGGTCAGCCCCAGCATTTT
>TRBJ1-1|TRBV15|.|many
CATSPVEGGRGTEAFF
TGTGCCACCAGTCCCGTCGAGGGGGGGCGCGGGACTGAAGCTTTCTTT
>TRBJ1-5|TRBV28|.|many
CASLGQQNQPQHF
TGTGCCAGCTTGGGGCAGCAAAATCAGCCCCAGCATTTT